The next 8 T cell receptor beta chains were all read from a single sample in a study of regulatory T cells in long-lasting Graves disease. The sample's time point: persistent/refractory GD, antithyroid drugs over 5 years with positive TRAb. RNA extracted from PBMCs served as the sequencing template. Researchers made TCR beta libraries by using iRepertoire HTBI primers and running Arm-PCR on CDR3 regions. TCRdb reprocessed the multiplex PCR reads via MiXCR and lists one record per CDR3 protein. This table holds 700,000 or so distinct CDR3 sequences, about 32% found once. The sequences come from peripheral blood mononuclear cells (PBMCs), collected when the disease was refractory, from a patient treated with antithyroid drugs. The receptors stem from a female donor with Graves disease.

The V call is TRBV28, the J call TRBJ1-4; 8 bases map to TRBD1. V lost 4 bases, J lost 5 bases, and 6 bases stayed unmatched. The CDR3 extends over 15 amino acids. CDR1 and CDR2 (germline): MDHEN, SYDVKM. CDR3 bases: TGTGCCAGCAGTTCCCAGGGGGCTTGGAATGAAAAACTGTTTTTT. Amino acids: CASSSQGAWNEKLFF.

This clonotype was recorded a few times. V and J are TRBV7-9 and TRBJ1-3; 8 nucleotides line up with TRBD1. J gave up 5 bases and V 1 base, and 7 bases lay outside the gene matches. Germline V gene data show CDR1 as SEHNR and CDR2 as FQNEAQ (reference sequence). This CDR3 region has 16 residues. The CDR3 reads CASSLVGQGDRNTIYF. CDR3 bases: TGTGCCAGCAGCTTAGTAGGACAGGGTGATCGAAACACCATATATTTT.

The chain combines TRBV19 with TRBJ1-5; 9 bases agree with TRBD1. The germline CDR1 and CDR2 sequences are LNHDA and SQIVND (reference sequence). The V and J ends lost 6 bases and 7 bases, in that order; junction bases with no gene match: 22. The CDR3 runs 19 residues. The CDR3, as DNA: TGTGCCAGTAGATCCTCCAGAAACTCGGGACAGGGAATAAGGCAGCCCCAGCATTTT. Its protein product is CASRSSRNSGQGIRQPQHF.

This clonotype was detected only a few times. The chain couples TRBV30 to TRBJ2-7; 8 bases line up with TRBD2. The CDR3 totals 14 residues. V dropped 1 base and J dropped 1; count of bases not matched to a gene: 3. Germline V gene sequence: CDR1 GTSNPN, CDR2 SVGIG (reference sequence). In DNA, the CDR3 is TGTGCCTGGAGTGATCGACTAGCGTCCTACGAGCAGTACTTC. It translates to CAWSDRLASYEQYF.

The V and J genes are TRBV6-2 or TRBV6-3 and TRBJ2-2; D remains ambiguous. The V gene lost 2 bases and the J gene lost 0 bases, with 10 bases spanning the gap. Looked up from germline, CDR1 is MNHEY and CDR2 is SVGEGT. This CDR3 contains 16 residues. DNA for the CDR3: TGTGCCAGCAGTTACGGCTCATCCGCGAACACCGGGGAGCTGTTTTTT. Translation gives CASSYGSSANTGELFF.

This clonotype occurred many times. V gene TRBV12-3 or TRBV12-4 combines with J gene TRBJ1-5, with 7 bases identical to TRBD1. This CDR3 contains 16 residues. V gave up 1 base and J gave up 2 bases; unmatched junction bases: 5. CDR3 sequence: CASSLGGGRGNQPQHF. The CDR3, as DNA: TGTGCCAGCAGTTTAGGAGGGGGCAGGGGCAATCAGCCCCAGCATTTT.

This clonotype was counted a few times. The V gene is TRBV30, the J gene TRBJ1-5, with a possible D match to TRBD1 (6 bases). Trimming took 3 bases from V and 4 from J, leaving 10 bases between them. CDR1 is GTSNPN and CDR2 is SVGIG in the germline V gene (reference sequence). CDR3 size: 13 residues. This chain's CDR3 is CAWRGQPNQPQHF. In DNA form, the CDR3 reads TGTGCCTGGAGAGGACAGCCAAATCAGCCCCAGCATTTT.

This clonotype was seen only a few times. This CDR3 is CASSVDGGAEAFF. The CDR3, as DNA: TGCGCCAGCAGCGTCGACGGCGGCGCTGAAGCTTTCTTT. This chain joins TRBV5-1 and TRBJ1-1; no definite D call. The CDR3 runs to 13 residues. Germline CDR1 is SGHRS and CDR2 is YFSETQ. Between the trimmed V and J ends, which lost 4 bases and 6 bases, there was a span of 13 bases.